This T cell receptor (beta chain) was recovered during a study of response to subunit inactivated influenza vaccine. On this clonotype: One end of the junction is discordant with germline, which a read error may explain.

TCRdb itself ran the RT-PCR reads through MiXCR, one entry per CDR3 protein. The repertoire has roughly 570,000 distinct CDR3 sequences, around 15% of them found once; the top ten carry 11%. The TCR originated in a man aged 45-60 years who received an inactivated influenza vaccine. The sequencing here drew on PBMCs from blood, taken 12 days after vaccination.

DNA of the CDR3: TGTGCCAGCAGCCAGGGGGCTAGCGGGTTTTACGAGCAGCACTTC. This sequence encodes CASSQGASGFYEQHF. The V gene is TRBV7-9, the J gene TRBJ2-7; possibly TRBD1 or TRBD2 for D (8 bases each). This CDR3 region has 15 residues. Germline loops: CDR1 SEHNR, CDR2 FQNEAQ (reference sequence).